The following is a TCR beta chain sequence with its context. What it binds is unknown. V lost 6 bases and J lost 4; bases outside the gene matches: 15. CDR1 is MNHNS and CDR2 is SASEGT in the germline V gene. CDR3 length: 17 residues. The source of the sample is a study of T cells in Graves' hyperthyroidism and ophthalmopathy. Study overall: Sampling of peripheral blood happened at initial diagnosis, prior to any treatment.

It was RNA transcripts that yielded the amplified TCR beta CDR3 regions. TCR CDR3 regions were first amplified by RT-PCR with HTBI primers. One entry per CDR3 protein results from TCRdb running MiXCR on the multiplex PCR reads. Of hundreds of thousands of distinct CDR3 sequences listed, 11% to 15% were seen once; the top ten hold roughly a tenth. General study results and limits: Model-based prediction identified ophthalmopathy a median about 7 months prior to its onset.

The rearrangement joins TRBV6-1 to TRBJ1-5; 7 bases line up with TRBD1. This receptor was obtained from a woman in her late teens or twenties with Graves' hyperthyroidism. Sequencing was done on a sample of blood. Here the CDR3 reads CASSPRTGTWGNQPQHF. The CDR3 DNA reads TGTGCCAGCAGCCCCAGGACAGGAACGTGGGGTAATCAGCCCCAGCATTTT.